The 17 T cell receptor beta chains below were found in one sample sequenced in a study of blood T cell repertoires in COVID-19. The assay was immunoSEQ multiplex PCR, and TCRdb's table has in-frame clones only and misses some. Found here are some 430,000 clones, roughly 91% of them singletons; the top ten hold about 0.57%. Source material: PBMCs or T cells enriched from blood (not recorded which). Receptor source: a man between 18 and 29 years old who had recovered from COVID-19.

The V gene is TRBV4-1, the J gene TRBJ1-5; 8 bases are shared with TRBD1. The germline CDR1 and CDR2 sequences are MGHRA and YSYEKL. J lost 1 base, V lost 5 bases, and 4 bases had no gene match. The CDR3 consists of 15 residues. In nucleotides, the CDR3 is TGCGCCAGCAGCTACGGACAGGGCAGCAATCAGCCCCAGCATTTT. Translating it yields CASSYGQGSNQPQHF.

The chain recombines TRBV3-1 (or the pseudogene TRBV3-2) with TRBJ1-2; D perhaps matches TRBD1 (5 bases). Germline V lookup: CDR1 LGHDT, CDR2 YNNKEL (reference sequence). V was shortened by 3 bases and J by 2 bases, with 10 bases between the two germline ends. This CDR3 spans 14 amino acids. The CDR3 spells CASSQEGFNYGYTF. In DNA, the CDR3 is TGTGCCAGCAGCCAGGAGGGGTTCAACTATGGCTACACCTTC.

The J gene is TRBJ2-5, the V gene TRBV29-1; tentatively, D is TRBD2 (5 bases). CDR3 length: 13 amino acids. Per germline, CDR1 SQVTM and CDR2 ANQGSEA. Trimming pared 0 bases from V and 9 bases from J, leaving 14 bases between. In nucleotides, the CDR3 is TGCAGCGTTGAAGACCGAGGGCGGATGGCCCAGTACTTC. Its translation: CSVEDRGRMAQYF. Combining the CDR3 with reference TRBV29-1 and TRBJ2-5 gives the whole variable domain SAVISQKPSRDICQRGTSLTIQCQVDSQVTMMFWYRQQPGQSLTLIATANQGSEATYESGFVIDKFPISRPNLTFSTLTVSNMSPEDSSIYLCSVEDRGRMAQYFGPGTRLLVL.

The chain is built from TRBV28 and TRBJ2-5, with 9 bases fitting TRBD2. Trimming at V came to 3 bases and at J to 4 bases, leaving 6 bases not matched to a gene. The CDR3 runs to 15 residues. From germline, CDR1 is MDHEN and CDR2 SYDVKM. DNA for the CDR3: TGTGCCAGCAGTTTCCGAGCGGGAGGTAGAGAGACCCAGTACTTC. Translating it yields CASSFRAGGRETQYF.

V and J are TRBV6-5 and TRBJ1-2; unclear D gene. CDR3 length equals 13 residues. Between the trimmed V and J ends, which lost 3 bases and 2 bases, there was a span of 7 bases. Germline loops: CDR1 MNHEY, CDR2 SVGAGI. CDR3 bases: TGTGCCAGCAGTTATGAGCGAAACTATGGCTACACCTTC. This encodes CASSYERNYGYTF.

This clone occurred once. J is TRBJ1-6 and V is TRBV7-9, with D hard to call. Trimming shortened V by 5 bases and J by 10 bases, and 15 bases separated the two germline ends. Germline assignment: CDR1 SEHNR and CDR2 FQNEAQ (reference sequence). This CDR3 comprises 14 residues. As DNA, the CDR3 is TGTGCCAGCAGCCATGGGCGAGAACGGTCACCCCTCCACTTT. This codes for CASSHGRERSPLHF. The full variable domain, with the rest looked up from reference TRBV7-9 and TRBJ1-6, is DTGVSQNPRHKITKRGQNVTFRCDPISEHNRLYWYRQTLGQGPEFLTYFQNEAQLEKSRLLSDRFSAERPKGSFSTLEIQRTEQGDSAMYLCASSHGRERSPLHFGNGTRLTVT.

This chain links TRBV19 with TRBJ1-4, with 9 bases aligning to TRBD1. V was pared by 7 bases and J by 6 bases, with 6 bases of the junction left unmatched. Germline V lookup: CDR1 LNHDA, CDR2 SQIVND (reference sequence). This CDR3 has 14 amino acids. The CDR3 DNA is TGTGCCAGTAACAGGGGGCCGGTCTATGAAAAACTGTTTTTT. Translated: CASNRGPVYEKLFF.

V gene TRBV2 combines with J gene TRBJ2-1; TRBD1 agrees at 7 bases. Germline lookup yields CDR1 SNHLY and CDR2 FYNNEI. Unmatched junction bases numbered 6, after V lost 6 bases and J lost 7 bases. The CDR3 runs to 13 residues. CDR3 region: CASRQDRANEQFF. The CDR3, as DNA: TGTGCCAGCAGGCAAGACAGGGCGAATGAGCAGTTCTTC.

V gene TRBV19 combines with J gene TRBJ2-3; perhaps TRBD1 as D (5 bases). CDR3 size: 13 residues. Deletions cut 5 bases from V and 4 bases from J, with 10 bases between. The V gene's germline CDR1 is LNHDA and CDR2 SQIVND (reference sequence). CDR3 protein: CASSVVGPDTQYF. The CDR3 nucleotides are TGTGCCAGTAGTGTCGTGGGGCCAGATACGCAGTATTTT.

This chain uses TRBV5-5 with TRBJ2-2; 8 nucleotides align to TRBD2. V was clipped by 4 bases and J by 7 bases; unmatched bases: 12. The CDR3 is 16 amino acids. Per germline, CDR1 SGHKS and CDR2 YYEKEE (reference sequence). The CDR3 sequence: CASSPREGGLNGELFF. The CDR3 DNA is TGTGCCAGCAGCCCTCGGGAGGGAGGGTTGAACGGGGAGCTGTTTTTT.

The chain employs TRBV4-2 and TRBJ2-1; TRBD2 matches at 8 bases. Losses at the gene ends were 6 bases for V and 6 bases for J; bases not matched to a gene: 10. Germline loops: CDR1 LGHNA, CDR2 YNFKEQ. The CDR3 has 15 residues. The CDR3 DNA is TGTGCCAGCAGGTCCGGGACTAGTCTTGGCAATGAGCAGTTCTTC. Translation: CASRSGTSLGNEQFF.

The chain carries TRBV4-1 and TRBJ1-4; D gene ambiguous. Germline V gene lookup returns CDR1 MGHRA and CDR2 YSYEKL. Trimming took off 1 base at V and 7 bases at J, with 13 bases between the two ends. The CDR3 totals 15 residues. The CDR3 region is CASSQGEGSGEKLFF. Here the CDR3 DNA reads TGCGCCAGCAGCCAAGGGGAGGGTAGCGGTGAAAAACTGTTTTTT.

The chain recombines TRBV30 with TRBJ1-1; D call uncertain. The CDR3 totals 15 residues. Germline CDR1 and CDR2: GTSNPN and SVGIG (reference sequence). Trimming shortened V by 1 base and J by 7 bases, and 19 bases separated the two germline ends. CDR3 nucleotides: TGTGCCTGGAGTGCCGCCGTCCTAAGAACGATTGAAGCTTTCTTT. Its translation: CAWSAAVLRTIEAFF.

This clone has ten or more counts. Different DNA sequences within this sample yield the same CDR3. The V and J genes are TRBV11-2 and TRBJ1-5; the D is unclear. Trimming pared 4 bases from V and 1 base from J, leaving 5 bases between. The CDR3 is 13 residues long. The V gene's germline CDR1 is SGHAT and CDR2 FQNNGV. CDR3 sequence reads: CASSYQSNQPQHF. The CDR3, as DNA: TGTGCCAGCAGCTATCAAAGCAATCAGCCCCAGCATTTT.

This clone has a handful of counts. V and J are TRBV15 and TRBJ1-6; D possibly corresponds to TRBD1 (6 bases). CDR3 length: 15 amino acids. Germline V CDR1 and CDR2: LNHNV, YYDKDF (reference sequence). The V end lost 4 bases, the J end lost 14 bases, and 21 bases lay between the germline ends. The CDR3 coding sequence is TGTGCCACCAGCATTTCCCTAGAGGGGGGGCGGGCCCTCCACTTT. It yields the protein CATSISLEGGRALHF.

The CDR3 coding sequence is TGTGCCAGCAGCACGGACAGGGTTTCTGAAGCTTTCTTT. Amino acid sequence: CASSTDRVSEAFF. The genes are TRBV6-5 and TRBJ1-1, with 8 bases aligning to TRBD1. Germline V gene sequence: CDR1 MNHEY, CDR2 SVGAGI. CDR3 length equals 13 residues. J lost 6 bases, V lost 6 bases, and 6 bases had no gene match.

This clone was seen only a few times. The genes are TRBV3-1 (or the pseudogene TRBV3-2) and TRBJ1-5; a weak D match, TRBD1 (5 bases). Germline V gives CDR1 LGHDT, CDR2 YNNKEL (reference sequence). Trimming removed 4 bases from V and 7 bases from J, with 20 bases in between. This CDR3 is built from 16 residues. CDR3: CASSPSRGQGGQPQHF. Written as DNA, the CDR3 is TGTGCCAGCAGCCCCTCCCGAGGCCAGGGAGGCCAGCCCCAGCATTTT.